This is a list of T cell receptor beta chains from one sample in a study of shared clonotypes between healthy human individuals. Using immunoSEQ multiplex PCR, the repertoire was profiled, and TCRdb retains in-frame clones only, with some absent. This sample has 1.5 million to 2.5 million clones, with roughly 95% found just once. Input material: naive CD8+ T cells sorted from blood. These receptors originate from a man younger than 35 in good health. Both conserved end residues are part of each CDR3. Each record gives: clone size, V gene, D gene, J gene, CDR3 DNA, CDR3 protein. D genes are given only for firm matches. Only part of the rows carry a size: once, few, many, or a class if the clone is expanded.

clone_size: few; v_call: TRBV7-2; d_call: .; j_call: TRBJ1-1; cdr3_nt: TGTGCCAGCAGCTTAGGATGGGACCTTTCTGAAGCTTTCTTT; cdr3_aa: CASSLGWDLSEAFF
clone_size: .; v_call: TRBV5-1; d_call: TRBD2; j_call: TRBJ2-5; cdr3_nt: TGCGCCAGCAGCTTGGGACTAGCGGGGGGGCCGGGGCAAGAGACCCAGTACTTC; cdr3_aa: CASSLGLAGGPGQETQYF
clone_size: .; v_call: TRBV7-9; d_call: TRBD1; j_call: TRBJ1-6; cdr3_nt: TGTGCCAGCAGTCAGATACAGGGGTGGGAATCACCCCTCCACTTT; cdr3_aa: CASSQIQGWESPLHF
clone_size: .; v_call: TRBV4-1; d_call: .; j_call: TRBJ1-3; cdr3_nt: TGCGCCAGCAGCCAAGTGGGCGAGGGCACTGGAAACACCATATATTTT; cdr3_aa: CASSQVGEGTGNTIYF
clone_size: .; v_call: TRBV20-1; d_call: .; j_call: TRBJ2-7; cdr3_nt: TGCAGTGCTAGAGGCGATTTTGGAGTTTTTTTC; cdr3_aa: CSARGDFGVFF
clone_size: .; v_call: TRBV5-6; d_call: .; j_call: TRBJ2-1; cdr3_nt: TGTGCCAGCAGCCCCGAGGGCTCGTACAGAGAGCAGTTCTTC; cdr3_aa: CASSPEGSYREQFF
clone_size: .; v_call: TRBV13; d_call: .; j_call: TRBJ1-4; cdr3_nt: TGTGCCAGCAGCTTAGTCCCGGAGGCAACTAATGAAAAACTGTTTTTT; cdr3_aa: CASSLVPEATNEKLFF
clone_size: .; v_call: TRBV7-9; d_call: .; j_call: TRBJ2-2; cdr3_nt: TGTGCCAGCAGCTCCCGGGACTCCAACACCGGGGAGCTGTTTTTT; cdr3_aa: CASSSRDSNTGELFF
clone_size: few; v_call: TRBV5-6; d_call: .; j_call: TRBJ1-1; cdr3_nt: TGTGCCAGCAGCTACCGCTCAGGGTTTCCTGAAGCTTTCTTT; cdr3_aa: CASSYRSGFPEAFF
clone_size: few; v_call: TRBV9; d_call: .; j_call: TRBJ1-6; cdr3_nt: TGTGCCAGCAGCGAGGACCGTGGTTCACCCCTCCACTTT; cdr3_aa: CASSEDRGSPLHF
clone_size: .; v_call: TRBV29-1; d_call: .; j_call: TRBJ1-4; cdr3_nt: TGCAGCGTTGACCCGGGAACTGGGGATGGAAAACTGTTTTTT; cdr3_aa: CSVDPGTGDGKLFF
clone_size: .; v_call: TRBV11-2; d_call: .; j_call: TRBJ1-1; cdr3_nt: TGTGCCAGCGGGGGAGACAGTGAAGCTTTCTTT; cdr3_aa: CASGGDSEAFF
clone_size: .; v_call: TRBV6-1; d_call: .; j_call: TRBJ1-5; cdr3_nt: TGTGCCAGCAGTGAAGTAGGGGGGGTTGGTCAGCCCCAGCATTTT; cdr3_aa: CASSEVGGVGQPQHF
clone_size: .; v_call: TRBV7-8; d_call: TRBD1; j_call: TRBJ2-7; cdr3_nt: TGTGCCAGCAGCTTCGGGACAGGAACCTACGAGCAGTACTTC; cdr3_aa: CASSFGTGTYEQYF
clone_size: .; v_call: TRBV19; d_call: TRBD1; j_call: TRBJ1-2; cdr3_nt: TGTGCCAGTAGTCAGAAGACAGGGAATGGCTACACCTTC; cdr3_aa: CASSQKTGNGYTF
clone_size: .; v_call: TRBV11-2; d_call: .; j_call: TRBJ2-2; cdr3_nt: TGTGCCAGCAGCTTAACCCCGGGTCCTGGGTCCGGGGAGCTGTTTTTT; cdr3_aa: CASSLTPGPGSGELFF
clone_size: .; v_call: TRBV28; d_call: TRBD1; j_call: TRBJ1-1; cdr3_nt: TGTGCCAGCAGTCCAGGGGGCGGCACTGAAGCTTTCTTT; cdr3_aa: CASSPGGGTEAFF